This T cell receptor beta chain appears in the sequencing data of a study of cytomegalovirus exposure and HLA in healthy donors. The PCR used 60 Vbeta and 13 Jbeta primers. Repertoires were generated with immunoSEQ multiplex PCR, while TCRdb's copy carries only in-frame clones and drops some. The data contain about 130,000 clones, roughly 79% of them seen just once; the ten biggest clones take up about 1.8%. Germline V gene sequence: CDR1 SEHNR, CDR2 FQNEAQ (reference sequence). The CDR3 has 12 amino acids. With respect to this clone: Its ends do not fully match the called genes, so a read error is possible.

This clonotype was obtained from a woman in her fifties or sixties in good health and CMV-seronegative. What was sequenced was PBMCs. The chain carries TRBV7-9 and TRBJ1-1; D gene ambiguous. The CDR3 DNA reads TGTTCCAGCGGCGGGATGAACACTGAAGCTTTCTTT. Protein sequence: CSSGGMNTEAFF.